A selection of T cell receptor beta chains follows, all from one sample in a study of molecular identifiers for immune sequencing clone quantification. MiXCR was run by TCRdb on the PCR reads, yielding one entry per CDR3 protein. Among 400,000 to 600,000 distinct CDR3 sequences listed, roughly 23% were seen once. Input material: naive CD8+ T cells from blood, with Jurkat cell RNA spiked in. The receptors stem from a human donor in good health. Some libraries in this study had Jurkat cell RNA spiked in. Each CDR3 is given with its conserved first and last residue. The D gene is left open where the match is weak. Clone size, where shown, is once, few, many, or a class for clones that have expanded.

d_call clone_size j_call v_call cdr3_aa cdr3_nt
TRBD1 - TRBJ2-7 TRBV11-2 CASSPGQGKDEQYF TGTGCCAGCAGCCCGGGACAGGGGAAGGACGAGCAGTACTTC
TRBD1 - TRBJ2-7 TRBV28 CASATGGAEQYF TGTGCCAGCGCGACAGGGGGCGCCGAGCAGTACTTC
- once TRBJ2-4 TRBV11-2 CAGRDPGVPKNIQYF TGTGCCGGCAGAGATCCCGGGGTCCCCAAAAACATTCAGTACTTC
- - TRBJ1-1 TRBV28 CASSRVEAGTEAFF TGTGCCAGCAGCCGGGTAGAGGCGGGCACTGAAGCTTTCTTT
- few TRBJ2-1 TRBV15 CATSSVQSYNEQFF TGTGCCACCAGCTCCGTACAGTCCTACAATGAGCAGTTCTTC
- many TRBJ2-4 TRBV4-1 CASSHGRGPGPNIQYF TGCGCCAGCAGCCACGGACGGGGGCCAGGGCCAAACATTCAGTACTTC
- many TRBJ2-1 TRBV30 CAWKTDEQFF TGTGCCTGGAAAACGGATGAGCAGTTCTTC
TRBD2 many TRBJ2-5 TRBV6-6 CASSYSTGGRQETQYF TGTGCCAGCAGTTACTCGACTGGCGGGAGACAAGAGACCCAGTACTTC
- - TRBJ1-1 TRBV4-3 CASSQDRRGAITEAFF TGCGCCAGCAGCCAAGATAGGAGGGGGGCAATAACTGAAGCTTTCTTT
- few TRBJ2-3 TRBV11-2 CASSPSTPDTQYF TGTGCCAGCAGCCCCTCCACCCCAGATACGCAGTATTTT
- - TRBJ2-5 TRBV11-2 CASSFMGKGTQYF TGTGCCAGCAGCTTTATGGGGAAAGGGACCCAGTACTTC
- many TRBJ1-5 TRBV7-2 CASSLNLGQPQHF TGTGCCAGCAGCTTAAATTTAGGCCAGCCCCAGCATTTT
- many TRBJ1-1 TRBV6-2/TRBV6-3 CASSHRENTEAFF TGTGCCAGCAGTCACAGGGAAAACACTGAAGCTTTCTTT
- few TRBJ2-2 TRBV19 CASSMAVRSSGELFF TGTGCCAGTAGTATGGCGGTCCGTTCCTCCGGGGAGCTGTTTTTT
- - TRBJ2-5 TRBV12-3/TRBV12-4 CASSHPIASASETQYF TGTGCCAGCAGTCACCCGATCGCGTCGGCTTCGGAGACCCAGTACTTC
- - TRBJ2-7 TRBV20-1 CSARSGDRPYEQYF TGCAGTGCTAGATCCGGGGACCGCCCCTACGAGCAGTACTTC
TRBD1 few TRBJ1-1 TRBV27 CASSLQGLATEAFF TGTGCCAGCAGTCTACAGGGGTTAGCCACTGAAGCTTTCTTT
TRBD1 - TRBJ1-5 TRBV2 CASSGPPGGQGQPQHF TGTGCCAGCAGTGGCCCTCCAGGGGGCCAGGGACAGCCCCAGCATTTT
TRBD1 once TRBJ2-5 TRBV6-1 CASSPQPVDRVNRETQYF TGTGCCAGCTCGCCTCAACCCGTAGACAGGGTAAATCGAGAGACCCAGTACTTC
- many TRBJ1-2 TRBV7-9 CASSSAGEGNYGYTF TGTGCCAGCAGCTCCGCGGGGGAGGGTAACTATGGCTACACCTTC
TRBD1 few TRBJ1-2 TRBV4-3 CASSQSLGQGEYYGYTF TGCGCCAGCAGCCAAAGCCTCGGACAGGGGGAGTACTATGGCTACACCTTC
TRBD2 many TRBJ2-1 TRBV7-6 CASSSLAGFHEQFF TGTGCCAGCAGCTCCTTAGCGGGGTTTCATGAGCAGTTCTTC
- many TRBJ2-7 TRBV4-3 CASSQDPSGIGYEQYF TGCGCCAGCAGCCAAGATCCCTCCGGGATAGGGTACGAGCAGTACTTC
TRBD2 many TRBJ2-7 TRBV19 CASSFAGGAYEQYF TGTGCCAGTAGTTTCGCGGGGGGAGCCTACGAGCAGTACTTC
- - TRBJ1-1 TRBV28 CASSFLTELNTEAFF TGTGCCAGCAGTTTCCTGACAGAACTTAACACTGAAGCTTTCTTT
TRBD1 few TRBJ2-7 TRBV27 CASTEAGQDRVVQYF TGTGCCAGCACCGAGGCAGGACAGGACCGGGTCGTGCAGTACTTC
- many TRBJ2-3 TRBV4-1 CASSQIGGSRTDTQYF TGCGCCAGCAGCCAGATCGGGGGATCACGCACAGATACGCAGTATTTT
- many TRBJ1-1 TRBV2 CASSEEDTEAFF TGTGCCAGCAGTGAAGAAGACACTGAAGCTTTCTTT
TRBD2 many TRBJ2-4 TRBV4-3 CASSQDRTSGPKNIQYF TGCGCCAGCAGCCAAGATCGAACTAGCGGTCCCAAAAACATTCAGTACTTC
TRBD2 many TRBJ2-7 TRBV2 CASNGLAGGHSYEQYF TGTGCCAGCAACGGACTAGCGGGAGGGCACTCCTACGAGCAGTACTTC
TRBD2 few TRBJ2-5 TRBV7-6 CASSLNWPRARSGGQEETQYF TGTGCCAGCAGCTTAAACTGGCCACGGGCACGTAGCGGGGGTCAGGAAGAGACCCAGTACTTC
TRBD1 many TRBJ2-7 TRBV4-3 CASSQDRQGAAYEQYF TGCGCCAGCAGCCAAGATAGACAGGGGGCGGCGTACGAGCAGTACTTC
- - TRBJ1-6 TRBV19 CASSKTGLLLHF TGTGCCAGTAGTAAAACGGGTTTACTCCTCCACTTT
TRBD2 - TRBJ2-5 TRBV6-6 CASSTSLAGEETQYF TGTGCCAGCAGTACCTCGCTAGCGGGAGAAGAGACCCAGTACTTC
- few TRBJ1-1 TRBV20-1 CSAATLNTEAFF TGCAGTGCTGCGACGTTGAACACTGAAGCTTTCTTT
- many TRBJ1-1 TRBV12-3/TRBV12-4 CASTINRIPEAFF TGTGCCAGCACCATAAACAGGATCCCTGAAGCTTTCTTT